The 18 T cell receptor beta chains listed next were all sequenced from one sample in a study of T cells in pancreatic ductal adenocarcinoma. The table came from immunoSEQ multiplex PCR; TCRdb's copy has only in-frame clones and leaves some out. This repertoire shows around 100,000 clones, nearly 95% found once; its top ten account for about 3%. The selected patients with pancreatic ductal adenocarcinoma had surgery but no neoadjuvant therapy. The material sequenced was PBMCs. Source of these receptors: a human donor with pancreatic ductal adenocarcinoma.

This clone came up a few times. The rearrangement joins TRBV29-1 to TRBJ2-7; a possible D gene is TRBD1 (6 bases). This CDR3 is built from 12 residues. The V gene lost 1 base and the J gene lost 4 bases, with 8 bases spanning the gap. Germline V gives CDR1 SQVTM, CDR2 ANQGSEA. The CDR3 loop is CSVEGTGYEQYF. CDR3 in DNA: TGCAGCGTTGAAGGCACAGGGTACGAGCAGTACTTC.

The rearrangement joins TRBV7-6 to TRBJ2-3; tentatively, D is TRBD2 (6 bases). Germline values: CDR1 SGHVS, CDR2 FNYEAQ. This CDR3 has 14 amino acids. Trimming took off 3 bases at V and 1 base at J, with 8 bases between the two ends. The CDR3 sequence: CASSFTGGTDTQYF. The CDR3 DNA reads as TGTGCCAGCAGCTTCACGGGAGGCACAGATACGCAGTATTTT.

The CDR3 is CASSQDQTSGRWNEQFF. CDR3 in DNA: TGCGCCAGCAGCCAAGATCAGACTAGCGGGAGGTGGAATGAGCAGTTCTTC. J is TRBJ2-1 and V is TRBV4-1; 13 positions agree with TRBD2. The CDR3 length is 17 residues. Germline-derived CDR1 and CDR2 are MGHRA and YSYEKL. The V segment lost 0 bases and the J segment 7 bases; nucleotides outside the gene matches: 6.

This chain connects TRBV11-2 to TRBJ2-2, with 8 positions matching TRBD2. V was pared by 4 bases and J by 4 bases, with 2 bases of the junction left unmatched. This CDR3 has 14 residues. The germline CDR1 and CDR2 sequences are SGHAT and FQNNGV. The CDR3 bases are TGTGCCAGCAGCTCGGGGGGGCTCACCGGGGAGCTGTTTTTT. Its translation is CASSSGGLTGELFF.

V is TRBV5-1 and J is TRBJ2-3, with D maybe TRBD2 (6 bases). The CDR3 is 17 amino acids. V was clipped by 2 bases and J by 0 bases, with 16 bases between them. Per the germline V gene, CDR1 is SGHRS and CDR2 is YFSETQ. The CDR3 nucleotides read TGCGCCAGCAGCTTCTCCGGGAGTAGCGACAGCACAGATACGCAGTATTTT. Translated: CASSFSGSSDSTDTQYF. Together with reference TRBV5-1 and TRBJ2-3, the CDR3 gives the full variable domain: KAGVTQTPRYLIKTRGQQVTLSCSPISGHRSVSWYQQTPGQGLQFLFEYFSETQRNKGNFPGRFSGRQFSNSRSEMNVSTLELGDSALYLCASSFSGSSDSTDTQYFGPGTRLTVL.

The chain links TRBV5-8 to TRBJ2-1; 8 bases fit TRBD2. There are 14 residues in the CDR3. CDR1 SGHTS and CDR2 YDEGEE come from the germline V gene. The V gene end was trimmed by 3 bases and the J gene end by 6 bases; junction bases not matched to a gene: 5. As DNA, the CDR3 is TGTGCCAGCAGCTGGGGACTAGTTACCAATGAGCAGTTCTTC. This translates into CASSWGLVTNEQFF.

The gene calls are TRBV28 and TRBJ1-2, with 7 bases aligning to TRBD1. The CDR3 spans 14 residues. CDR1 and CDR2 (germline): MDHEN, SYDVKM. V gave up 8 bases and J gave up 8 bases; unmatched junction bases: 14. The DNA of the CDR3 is TGTGCCAGCTCCCCTGTCCGGGACAGTAGGGGCTACACCTTC. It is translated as CASSPVRDSRGYTF.

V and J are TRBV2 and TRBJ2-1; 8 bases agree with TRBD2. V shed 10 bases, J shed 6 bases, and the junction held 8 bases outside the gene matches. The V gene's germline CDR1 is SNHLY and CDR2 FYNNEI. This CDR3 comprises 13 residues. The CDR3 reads CATSGSSVNEQFF. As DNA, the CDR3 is TGTGCCACAAGCGGGAGCTCGGTCAATGAGCAGTTCTTC.

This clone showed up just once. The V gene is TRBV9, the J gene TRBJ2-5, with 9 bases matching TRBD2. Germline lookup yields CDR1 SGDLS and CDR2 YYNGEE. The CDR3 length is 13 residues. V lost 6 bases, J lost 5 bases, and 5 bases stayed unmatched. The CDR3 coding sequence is TGTGCCAGCAACCGGAGCGGGAGGGAGACCCAGTACTTC. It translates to CASNRSGRETQYF.

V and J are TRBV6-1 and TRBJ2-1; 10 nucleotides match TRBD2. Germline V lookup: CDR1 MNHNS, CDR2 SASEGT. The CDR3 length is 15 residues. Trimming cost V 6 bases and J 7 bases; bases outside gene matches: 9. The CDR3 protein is CASSGIAGGSNEQFF. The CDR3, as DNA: TGTGCCAGCAGCGGGATAGCGGGAGGTTCTAATGAGCAGTTCTTC.

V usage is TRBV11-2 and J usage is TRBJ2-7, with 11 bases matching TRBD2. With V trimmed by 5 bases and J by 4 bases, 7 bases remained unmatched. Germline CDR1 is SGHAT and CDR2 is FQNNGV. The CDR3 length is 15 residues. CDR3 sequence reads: CASSPRLAGYYEQYF. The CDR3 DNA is TGTGCCAGCAGCCCGAGACTAGCGGGATATTACGAGCAGTACTTC.

The CDR3 sequence is CASSYTGSEQYF. DNA for the CDR3: TGCGCCAGCAGCTATACAGGGTCGGAGCAGTACTTC. This chain links TRBV5-1 with TRBJ2-7, with D possibly being TRBD1 (6 bases). The CDR3 has 12 amino acids. Trimming removed 3 bases at V and 7 bases at J, with 11 bases between. Per the germline V gene, CDR1 is SGHRS and CDR2 is YFSETQ.

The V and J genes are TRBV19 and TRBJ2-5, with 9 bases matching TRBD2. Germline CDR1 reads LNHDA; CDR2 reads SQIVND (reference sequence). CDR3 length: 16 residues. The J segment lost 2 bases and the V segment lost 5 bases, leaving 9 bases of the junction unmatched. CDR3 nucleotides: TGTGCCAGTAGTGAGAACGGCGGGAGGGCTCAAGAGACCCAGTACTTC. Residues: CASSENGGRAQETQYF.

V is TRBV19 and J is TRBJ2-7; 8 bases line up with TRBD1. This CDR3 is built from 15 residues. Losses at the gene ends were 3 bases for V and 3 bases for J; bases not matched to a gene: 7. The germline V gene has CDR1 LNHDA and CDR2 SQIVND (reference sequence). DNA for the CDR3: TGTGCCAGTAGTATGAAGACAGGGGACCACTACGAGCAGTACTTC. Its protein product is CASSMKTGDHYEQYF.

CDR3 residues: CASTKGHAYREQYF. DNA of the CDR3: TGTGCCAGCACCAAGGGACACGCCTATCGCGAGCAGTACTTC. The chain carries TRBV6-6 and TRBJ2-7; TRBD1 might be the D (6 bases). Trimming removed 7 bases at V and 6 bases at J, with 19 bases between. Germline CDR1 reads MNHNY; CDR2 reads SVGAGI (reference sequence). The CDR3 runs to 14 residues.

Written as DNA, the CDR3 is TGTGCCAGCGGAGCGGGGGGACAAGAGACCCAGTACTTC. It codes for CASGAGGQETQYF. The chain recombines TRBV9 with TRBJ2-5, with 9 bases lining up with TRBD2. The ends lost 7 bases at V and 2 bases at J; junction bases unmatched: 3. The CDR3 is made up of 13 amino acids. CDR1 is SGDLS and CDR2 is YYNGEE in the germline V gene.

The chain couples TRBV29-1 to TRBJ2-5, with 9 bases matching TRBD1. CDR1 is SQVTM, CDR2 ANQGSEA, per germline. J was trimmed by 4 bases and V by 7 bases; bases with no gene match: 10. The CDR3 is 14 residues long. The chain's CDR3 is CSAYSTGGIETQYF. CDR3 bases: TGCAGCGCCTACTCAACAGGGGGCATAGAGACCCAGTACTTC.

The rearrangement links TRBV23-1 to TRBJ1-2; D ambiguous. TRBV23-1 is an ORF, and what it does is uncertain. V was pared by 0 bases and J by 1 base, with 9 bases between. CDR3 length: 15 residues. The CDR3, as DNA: TGCGCCAGCAGTCAATCGCGGCAGATTAACTATGGCTACACCTTC. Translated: CASSQSRQINYGYTF.